This entry is about one T cell receptor (beta chain). This specimen belongs to a study of blood T cell repertoires in COVID-19. On the study more broadly: Spain, Italy and the United States supplied samples that represented acute and convalescent COVID-19. PBMCs, B-cell-depleted T cells, or T cells were the source of the cDNA or gDNA that made up the material.

Authors' analysis steps: Reference gene primers were amplified, and this amplification served to estimate nucleated cell counts. Sequenced by immunoSEQ multiplex PCR; TCRdb stores in-frame clones only, minus some. The V and J calls and clone size are taken from that table; D and trimming were inferred from the DNA. The sample yields about 200,000 clones, more than 75% seen once. The sequence was obtained from a man aged 55 to 70 with acute or convalescent COVID-19. The sequencing input was peripheral blood.

CDR3 DNA sequence: TGTGCCACCAGCAGGGCCCGGGACAGATTTTTAGCCAAAAACATTCAGTACTTC. Protein product: CATSRARDRFLAKNIQYF. The chain is built from TRBV15 and TRBJ2-4; 7 positions agree with TRBD1. V lost 3 bases, J lost 0 bases, and 11 bases stayed unmatched. This CDR3 region has 18 residues. Germline loops: CDR1 LNHNV, CDR2 YYDKDF (reference sequence). The full variable domain, rest sourced from reference TRBV15 and TRBJ2-4, is DAMVIQNPRYQVTQFGKPVTLSCSQTLNHNVMYWYQQKSSQAPKLLFHYYDKDFNNEADTPDNFQSRRPNTSFCFLDIRSPGLGDTAMYLCATSRARDRFLAKNIQYFGAGTRLSVL.